This T cell receptor (beta chain) was documented in a study of cytomegalovirus exposure and HLA in healthy donors. Regarding the study as a whole: Reported performance of the classifier showed diagnosis of cytomegalovirus status with high specificity and sensitivity. Sequencing likely produced, as an artifact, a cluster of highly shared sequence variants. Rare TCR sequences predominated, though certain public TCRs were found in many donors.

The PCR was carried out with 60 Vbeta primers and 13 Jbeta primers. In the original processing: Unique TCR beta chains totaled around 86 million in a later count, with approximately 11 million of them shared. Clones were read by immunoSEQ multiplex PCR, and TCRdb kept only the in-frame ones, dropping some. V, J and clone size were drawn from that table, and D and trimming were deduced from the DNA. The sample includes 35,000 or so clones. Concerning this clone itself: The antigen is not known.

Germline V gene sequence: CDR1 SGHRS, CDR2 YFSETQ. Trimming shortened V by 0 bases and J by 1 base, and 7 bases separated the two germline ends. This CDR3 region has 15 residues. The sequencing input was PBMCs. This receptor was taken from a man aged 35-49 years in good health and CMV-seropositive. V gene TRBV5-1 combines with J gene TRBJ2-2; D unresolved. The CDR3 loop reads CASSLGQMNTGELFF. The CDR3 region has the DNA TGCGCCAGCAGCTTGGGGCAGATGAACACCGGGGAGCTGTTTTTT.